This T cell receptor (beta chain) was retrieved from a study of blood T cell repertoires in COVID-19 (dated by TCRdb to the early 2020s). Context from the whole study: Collaborator samples came from the United States, Italy and Spain and covered acute and convalescent phases of COVID-19. Where HLA class I and class II types were available, the types were taken from metadata supplied by the sample provider, not from assay-based typing. The repertoires were released in a freely available public database intended as a resource for research on the immune response to SARS-CoV-2. Samples came from the ongoing ImmuneRACE study (first 160 participants) plus 1,254 subjects from 6 global collaborators. Subjects who had been exposed to COVID-19, were actively infected with it, or had recovered from it provided the deeply sampled blood TCRbeta repertoires that made up the dataset. Sample metadata almost always included a de-identified subject ID, COVID-19 status, age in years and sex. The material from the prospective study consisted of cDNA or gDNA derived from T cells, B-cell-depleted T cells, or PBMCs.

Regarding this clone: Its recognized antigen is unknown. Within one base of it there is no much larger clone, and no base qualities were kept.

V lost 0 bases and J lost 1 base, and the count of bases not matched to a germline gene is 8. CDR1 and CDR2 are drawn from the germline V gene (reference sequence): LNHDA, SQIVND. The CDR3 starts with the cysteine, ends with the phenylalanine, and has 18 residues. The DNA shown is the 54-base CDR3, in frame from base 1. TCRbeta CDR3 regions were amplified from genomic DNA using the immunoSEQ Assay, a bias-controlled multiplex PCR. Concerning the study's data processing: Within the assay, amplification of reference gene primers was used to estimate how many nucleated cells each sample contained. To quantify the absolute abundance of each unique TCRbeta CDR3 rearrangement, sequence reads were collapsed and filtered. For each sample, productive Simpson clonality was calculated as the square root of Simpson's diversity index over productive rearrangements. Entries here come from immuneACCESS through TCRdb and include only in-frame sequences with V and J called. Some clones fail to appear in such tables; in the studies checked, an unresolved V gene covers under half of the shortfall, and the cause of the remainder is unknown. That table furnishes V, J and clone size, whereas the DNA furnished D and trimming. This sample gives 150,000 to 170,000 clones in total; roughly 88% of them show up just once. The ten largest account for 0.63% of the sample.

What the authors observed across the whole study: The amount of clinical and demographic metadata varied by source and participant and was provided uncurated.

One collaborating source in Seattle enrolled patients during active infection and followed them longitudinally through the course of disease. The collaborating institutions used their own protocols to collect whole blood in K2EDTA tubes. Collaborator samples were shipped for TCRbeta analysis as frozen whole blood, isolated PBMCs, or DNA extracted from either sample type. The chain employs TRBV19 and TRBJ2-3; 9 central bases correspond to TRBD2. The clonotype was recovered from a man between 60 and 75 years old with COVID-19, enrolled during active disease. Material: peripheral blood. CDR3 protein: CASSIDLYWTSGTDTQYF. The nucleotides read TGTGCCAGTAGTATAGATCTATATTGGACTAGCGGCACAGATACGCAGTATTTT.